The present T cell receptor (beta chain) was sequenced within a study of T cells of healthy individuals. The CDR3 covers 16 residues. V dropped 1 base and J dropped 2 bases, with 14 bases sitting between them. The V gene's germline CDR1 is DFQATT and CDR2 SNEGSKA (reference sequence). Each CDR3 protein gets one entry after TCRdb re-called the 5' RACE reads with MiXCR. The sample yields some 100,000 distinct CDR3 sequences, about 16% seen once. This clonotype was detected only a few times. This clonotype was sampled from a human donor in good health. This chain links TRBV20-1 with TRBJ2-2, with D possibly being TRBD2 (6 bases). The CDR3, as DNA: TGCAGTGCTAGAGGACCGGGAGCCATAAACACCGGGGAGCTGTTTTTT. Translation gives CSARGPGAINTGELFF.